This T cell receptor beta chain is from a study of shared clonotypes between healthy human individuals (TCRdb year 2020). As for the study more broadly: The cohort comprised a couple of women and three men aged 18 to 49 years. For each donor, CD4 naive and CD4 memory were each run on three plates, CD8 naive on two plates, and CD8 memory on one plate. The study deeply sequenced blood TCR repertoires of about 5 healthy adults to estimate repertoire size and the extent of clonotype sharing between individuals. Libraries were prepared and TCR repertoires were sequenced by different laboratories using diverse techniques, in order to increase sequencing depth and limit assay-specific biases. Each donor's leukapheresis produced roughly between about 0.8 and 10 billion PBMCs.

Worth noting for this clone: There is no known antigen for this receptor. An end of the junction does not agree with germline; a read error may underlie this.

Healthy HIV-negative adults with no recently reported acute infections or vaccinations were included as donors. Every donor was a Caucasian adult residing in Nashville, Tennessee, USA. CD4+ T cells were enriched by magnetic negative selection; naive cells were then positively selected on CD45RA, and the negative fraction formed the memory subset. Blood was obtained by leukapheresis, after which PBMCs were separated by Ficoll-Histopaque density gradient centrifugation and cryopreserved in liquid nitrogen vapor phase. Analytical flow cytometry was used to check the purity and quantity of each magnetically sorted T cell population. From each sorted fraction, genomic DNA was isolated and quantified by UV absorbance on a Nanodrop 2000c. CDR3 length: 16 amino acids, cysteine to phenylalanine. This entry keeps only the CDR3 DNA: 48 bases, framed from base 1. The germline V gene encodes CDR1 SGHNT and CDR2 YYREEE (reference sequence).

Using the deep immunoSEQ assay, TCR CDR3 regions were amplified from genomic DNA by multiplex PCR. Genomic DNA extracted from each cell subset was distributed evenly over all wells of several immunoSEQ 96-well plates, and each plate served as one replicate. For sorted subsets, approximately 0.2 ug of genomic DNA, equivalent to 25,000 to 35,000 T cell genomes, went into each replicate PCR. Purified libraries were quantified with a Qubit 3.0 fluorometer, sized on a Bioanalyzer 2100, and re-quantified with the KAPA Library Quantification kit. Each immunoSEQ 96-well plate was sequenced on its own single-read 150-cycle Illumina NextSeq 550 flow cell. Regarding the original processing steps: Because the immunoSEQ output held only junctional sequences and lacked quality scores, the filtering could not match the filtering applied to full-length reads. Sequences were annotated with PyIR, a Python wrapper for IgBLAST v1.9, and V/J genes and CDR3 were assigned using IMGT germline references. Reads with weak V/J assignments (E-value above 1e-6), missing CDR3, stop codons, out-of-frame junctions, or ambiguous translated residues were removed. V3J clonotypes were defined by identical inferred V gene, J gene, and CDR3 amino acid sequence. Percentage overlap between repertoires was calculated by dividing the number of shared unique clonotypes by the size of the smaller repertoire. RTK rarefaction, the Chao1 estimator, and Recon v2.1 estimates of unobserved clonotypes were used to assess repertoire richness. Generation probabilities were computed with OLGA for all TCRbeta clonotypes obtained by the gDNA method from four donors. The source is immuneACCESS, and TCRdb retained only in-frame sequences with V and J called. Part of the clones is not carried over; for the studies checked, unresolved V genes explain less than half of this, and the remainder is unexplained. For V, J and clone size, that table is used; D and trimming come from the DNA. The sample records over a million clones, about 75% of which are singletons. Of the sample, around 1.5% is held by the ten largest clones.

The paper's findings and limits, for the study overall: Incomplete sequencing was indicated by rarefaction of sorted-subset datasets, despite the large sequencing depth. Sampling was restricted to blood, and TCR repertoires in tissues likely differ from the TCR repertoires found in blood. Across a handful of donors, approximately 4.9% of naive CD4, approximately 3.6% of naive CD8, 2% to 2.5% of memory CD4, and under 0.45% of memory CD8 clonotypes were shared. Because the study included only a small number of donors, the genetic and exposure-history diversity represented was limited. Larger estimated clonotype richness was generally found for naive subsets than for memory subsets. Pairwise subsampling led to the expectation that sequencing depth would affect the degree of clonotype sharing among donors. Clonotypes shared by all four sorted-subset donors showed higher generation probabilities than non-shared clonotypes.

Recombination connected TRBV5-4 to TRBJ1-1; 9 middle bases align to TRBD1. Sequencing was carried out using memory CD4+ T cells sorted from blood. The sample's cell subset or site label is to be understood as: CD45RA-negative fraction. The sequence derives from a man aged 18 to 29 in good health. The CDR3 amino acid sequence is: CASSLGQGRVVTEAFF. DNA sequence: TGTGCCAGCAGTTTGGGACAGGGAAGGGTAGTCACTGAAGCTTTCTTT.